This TCR beta chain was recorded in a study of a mutant IDH1 vaccine in newly diagnosed glioma. Looking at the study overall: Before enrollment, patients got radiotherapy alone, temozolomide alone, or mostly the combination. Findings and caveats of the study: Across multiple MHC alleles, over 90% of patients had vaccine-induced responses.

Regarding time point: baseline, week 1 (first vaccination visit). Treatment indicated: pre-vaccination baseline after standard-of-care therapy. Those who donated had recent WHO grade 3 or 4 IDH1-mutant, ATRX-lost astrocytomas. Generated by immunoSEQ multiplex PCR, the TCRdb table keeps only in-frame clones and is missing some. The sample carries around 30,000 clones, about three quarters recorded once. Germline-derived CDR1 and CDR2 are SGHAT and FQNNGV. Deletions cut 5 bases from V and 6 bases from J, with 19 bases between. CDR3 length equals 16 residues. Details on this clone: The target antigen is unknown.

The input for sequencing was peripheral blood mononuclear cells (PBMCs), taken from a glioma patient treated with radiotherapy, temozolomide or both. The TCR comes from a man aged 45-65 years with glioma. Some clones in this sample may be carry-over from other donors' samples. V and J are TRBV11-2 and TRBJ2-2; D is unclear. Written as DNA, the CDR3 is TGTGCCAGCAGCGGAATTAGGAATGTATTCGCCGGGGAGCTGTTTTTT. Protein product: CASSGIRNVFAGELFF. The entire variable domain, with the rest obtained from reference TRBV11-2 and TRBJ2-2, is as follows: EAGVAQSPRYKIIEKRQSVAFWCNPISGHATLYWYQQILGQGPKLLIQFQNNGVVDDSQLPKDRFSAERLKGVDSTLKIQPAKLEDSAVYLCASSGIRNVFAGELFFGEGSRLTVL.